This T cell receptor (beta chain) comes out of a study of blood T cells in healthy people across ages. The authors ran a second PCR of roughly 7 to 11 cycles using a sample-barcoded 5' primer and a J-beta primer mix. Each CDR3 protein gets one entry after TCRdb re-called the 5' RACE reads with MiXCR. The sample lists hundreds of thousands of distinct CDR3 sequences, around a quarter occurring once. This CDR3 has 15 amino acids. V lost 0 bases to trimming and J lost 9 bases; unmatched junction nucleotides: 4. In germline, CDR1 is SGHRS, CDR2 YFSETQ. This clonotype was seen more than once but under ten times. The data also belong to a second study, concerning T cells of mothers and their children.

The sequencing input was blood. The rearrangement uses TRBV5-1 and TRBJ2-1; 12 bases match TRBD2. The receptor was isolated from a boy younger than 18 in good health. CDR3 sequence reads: CASSLAASGRVEQFF. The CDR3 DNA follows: TGCGCCAGCAGCTTGGCGGCTAGCGGGAGGGTTGAGCAGTTCTTC.